This T cell receptor (beta chain) was identified in a study of cytotoxic CD8 clonotypes in ibrutinib-treated CLL. Study summary: There were about 11 relapsed/refractory patients and more than 14 treatment-naive patients, and 17 to 18 were IGHV unmutated.

Trimming removed 4 bases from V and 7 bases from J, with 24 bases in between. The CDR3 has 16 residues. Germline V gene lookup returns CDR1 SGHRS and CDR2 YFSETQ. This clone came up once. PBMCs that had been cryopreserved were the source of 2 to 2.5 micrograms of genomic DNA for TCR beta libraries. The data were produced by immunoSEQ multiplex PCR, yet TCRdb's version contains in-frame clones alone and is incomplete. Among 200,000 or so clones, roughly three quarters were seen once, and the ten largest hold around 10%. The source of this sequence is a human donor with chronic lymphocytic leukemia. Sample: PBMCs, taken after 12 months of ibrutinib treatment. The chain is built from TRBV5-1 and TRBJ2-7, with a weak D call TRBD2 (6 bases). This CDR3 reads CASSQTAGTGGGEQYF. CDR3 coding DNA: TGCGCCAGCAGCCAAACGGCCGGGACCGGGGGAGGAGAGCAGTACTTC.